One TCR beta chain is described in this entry. Its specificity is unknown. Looked up from germline, CDR1 is MNHEY and CDR2 is SVGAGI. V lost 4 bases and J lost 5, with 15 bases in between. The CDR3 spans 15 residues. TCRdb reanalysed the reads using MiXCR and keeps one entry per CDR3 protein. The table lists fewer than 75,000 distinct CDR3 sequences, more than 45% of them singletons, with 2% to 2.5% in the top ten. This record comes from a study of type 1 regulatory T cells. Study information: An in vitro protocol generated T-allo10, a Tr1-enriched, alloantigen-specific CD4 T cell product.

Regarding the study as a whole: Compared with non-type 1 regulatory T cells, type 1 regulatory T cells showed a more restricted TCR repertoire.

The sequenced material came from cultured non-Tr1 T cells, either the whole culture or a sorted T cell fraction (not recorded which). The rearrangement joins TRBV6-5 to TRBJ2-1; D is ambiguous. This sequence was found in a human donor in good health. The CDR3 region has the DNA TGTGCCAGCAGTTTCAACCCCCGGGTAGACAATGAGCAGTTCTTC. It codes for CASSFNPRVDNEQFF.